The 32 T cell receptor beta chains below all came from one sample that was sequenced in a study of T cell therapy after organ transplantation. These TCRs' antigens remain unknown. Profiled with immunoSEQ multiplex PCR; TCRdb holds only in-frame clones, not every one. The profile shows about 48,000 clones, 94% of them singletons. The sample here was CD8+ T cells from blood, taken before autologous CMV-specific T cell therapy. The receptor set was obtained from a human patient who had received a solid organ transplant and had CMV disease.

The genes are TRBV10-3 and TRBJ2-3; D unclear. The V and J ends lost 3 bases and 0 bases respectively, with 10 bases between them. CDR3 size: 15 residues. The germline V gene has CDR1 ENHRY and CDR2 SYGVKD. For the CDR3, the DNA is TGTGCCATCAGTGAACCCGGACCGAGCACAGATACGCAGTATTTT. Protein product: CAISEPGPSTDTQYF.

CDR3 bases: TGTGCCAGCAGTTACGCGTCAACAGCAGAGCAGTTCTTC. Amino acid sequence: CASSYASTAEQFF. This chain connects TRBV6-5 to TRBJ2-1; D is unresolved. V was pared by 2 bases and J by 10 bases, with 12 bases between. Germline V gene sequence: CDR1 MNHEY, CDR2 SVGAGI. The CDR3 runs 13 residues.

The V gene is TRBV14, the J gene TRBJ2-7, with D perhaps TRBD1 (5 bases). Per germline, CDR1 SGHDN and CDR2 FVKESK. Trimming removed 1 base from V and 7 bases from J, with 17 bases in between. The CDR3 is 15 residues long. The CDR3 coding sequence is TGTGCCAGCAGCCAAGTCCACGCCAGGGCTGATGAGCAGTACTTC. Translation: CASSQVHARADEQYF. Based on the CDR3 plus reference TRBV14 and TRBJ2-7, the full variable domain is EAGVTQFPSHSVIEKGQTVTLRCDPISGHDNLYWYRRVMGKEIKFLLHFVKESKQDESGMPNNRFLAERTGGTYSTLKVQPAELEDSGVYFCASSQVHARADEQYFGPGTRLTVT.

This chain links TRBV2 with TRBJ1-3; D not resolved. The V gene's germline CDR1 is SNHLY and CDR2 FYNNEI. Trimming stripped 3 bases from V and 3 bases from J, with 3 bases between. The CDR3 consists of 12 residues. CDR3 sequence: CASSDDGNTIYF. CDR3 nucleotides: TGTGCCAGCAGTGACGATGGAAACACCATATATTTT.

The J gene is TRBJ2-5, the V gene TRBV7-8; D is ambiguous. CDR3 length: 13 amino acids. Trimming cost V 5 bases and J 5 bases, with 12 bases left between them. Germline V gives CDR1 SGHVS, CDR2 FQNEAQ. The CDR3 sequence: CASSPPELETQYF. CDR3 nucleotide sequence: TGTGCCAGCAGCCCCCCTGAGTTGGAGACCCAGTACTTC. Filled out from reference TRBV7-8 and TRBJ2-5, the complete variable domain reads GAGVSQSPRYKVAKRGQDVALRCDPISGHVSLFWYQQALGQGPEFLTYFQNEAQLDKSGLPSDRFFAERPEGSVSTLKIQRTQQEDSAVYLCASSPPELETQYFGPGTRLLVL.

This chain connects TRBV6-1 to TRBJ1-5, with unresolved D. In germline, CDR1 is MNHNS, CDR2 SASEGT. This CDR3 comprises 17 residues. Trimming removed 2 bases at V and 2 bases at J, with 16 bases between. CDR3 region: CASSEFVLAGGNQPQHF. The CDR3 DNA reads as TGTGCCAGCAGTGAATTTGTTTTGGCAGGAGGCAATCAGCCCCAGCATTTT.

The gene calls are TRBV10-2 and TRBJ2-6; D may be TRBD1 (6 bases). The germline V gene has CDR1 WSHSY and CDR2 SAAADI. The CDR3 is made up of 18 amino acids. Trimming stripped 10 bases from V and 0 bases from J, with 22 bases between. The CDR3 here is CATRPLGDIYSGANVLTF. The CDR3 DNA is TGCGCCACCCGTCCTCTCGGGGACATTTACTCTGGGGCCAACGTCCTGACTTTC.

J is TRBJ2-5 and V is TRBV7-9, with 11 bases aligning to TRBD1. Germline trimming cut 4 bases from V and 2 bases from J; bases unmatched to any gene: 6. The germline CDR1 and CDR2 sequences are SEHNR and FQNEAQ (reference sequence). This CDR3 contains 16 residues. Written as DNA, the CDR3 is TGTGCCAGCAGCTCCCGGGACAGGGGGGTACAAGAGACCCAGTACTTC. It codes for CASSSRDRGVQETQYF.

The chain has TRBV27 and TRBJ2-1; D gene unclear. V was clipped by 6 bases and J by 10 bases, with 13 bases between them. This CDR3 spans 12 amino acids. Germline V lookup: CDR1 MNHEY, CDR2 SMNVEV (reference sequence). CDR3 in DNA: TGTGCCAGCAGACACCTCCAAGACGAGCAGTTCTTC. It yields the protein CASRHLQDEQFF.

V and J are TRBV30 and TRBJ1-6, with a possible D match to TRBD1 (5 bases). Trimming pared 0 bases from V and 2 bases from J, leaving 8 bases between. Germline CDR1 and CDR2: GTSNPN and SVGIG (reference sequence). This CDR3 region has 15 residues. The DNA for the CDR3 is TGTGCCTGGAGTGTGGACACAACCTATAATTCACCCCTCCACTTT. Translated, it gives CAWSVDTTYNSPLHF.

V usage is TRBV9 and J usage is TRBJ1-1, with 9 bases that match TRBD1. V was pared by 2 bases and J by 2 bases, with 7 bases of the junction left unmatched. This CDR3 spans 16 amino acids. Per the germline V gene, CDR1 is SGDLS and CDR2 is YYNGEE. This CDR3 reads CASSVPRGQGNTEAFF. CDR3 coding DNA: TGTGCCAGCAGCGTTCCCCGGGGACAGGGCAACACTGAAGCTTTCTTT.

The count of this clone is one. In the same sample, other DNA sequences code for this CDR3. The genes are TRBV6-6 and TRBJ2-7; D is uncertain. The germline CDR1 and CDR2 sequences are MNHNY and SVGAGI (reference sequence). V lost 1 base to trimming and J lost 3 bases, with 7 bases between them. The length of the CDR3 is 13 residues. The DNA for the CDR3 is TGTGCCAGCAGTTACTGGGATAGCTACGAGCAGTACTTC. Protein sequence: CASSYWDSYEQYF.

The genes are TRBV13 and TRBJ2-5; tentatively, D is TRBD1 (5 bases). The CDR3 spans 13 residues. Germline V lookup: CDR1 PRHDT, CDR2 FYEKMQ (reference sequence). V gave up 8 bases and J gave up 4 bases, with 14 bases separating them. CDR3 bases: TGTGCCAGCGGTCAGGGCTGGACAGAGACCCAGTACTTC. As protein: CASGQGWTETQYF.

The chain links TRBV9 to TRBJ1-1; D is uncertain. This CDR3 has 13 residues. V was pared by 0 bases and J by 5 bases, with 8 bases between. CDR1 and CDR2 (germline): SGDLS, YYNGEE. This chain's CDR3 is CASSVARATEAFF. CDR3 nucleotide sequence: TGTGCCAGCAGCGTAGCTCGGGCAACTGAAGCTTTCTTT.

The CDR3 sequence is CASSYSPSGRGETQYF. The CDR3 DNA sequence: TGTGCCAGCAGTTACTCCCCTAGCGGGAGAGGCGAGACCCAGTACTTC. The genes are TRBV6-5 and TRBJ2-5; 10 bases line up with TRBD2. The trim removed 0 bases at V and 5 bases at J, leaving 6 bases unmatched. The CDR3 has 16 residues. Germline CDR1 MNHEY, CDR2 SVGAGI.

V gene TRBV27 combines with J gene TRBJ2-7; maybe TRBD1 (6 bases). Germline CDR1 reads MNHEY; CDR2 reads SMNVEV (reference sequence). Trimming stripped 2 bases from V and 5 bases from J, with 16 bases between. This CDR3 region has 15 residues. The CDR3 here is CASSLTGHSKDEQYF. The CDR3 region has the DNA TGTGCCAGCAGTTTAACGGGACACTCTAAGGACGAGCAGTACTTC.

This sequence joins TRBV11-3 and TRBJ2-2; a possible D gene is TRBD1 (5 bases). CDR3 length: 14 amino acids. In germline, CDR1 is SGHNT, CDR2 YENEEA. Trimming cost V 1 base and J 6 bases, with 9 bases left between them. This chain's CDR3 is CASSLGGKAGELFF. The CDR3 bases are TGTGCCAGCAGCTTAGGGGGCAAAGCCGGGGAGCTGTTTTTT.

The gene calls are TRBV4-1 and TRBJ1-1; the match to TRBD1 covers 7 bases. Germline CDR1 MGHRA, CDR2 YSYEKL. The length of the CDR3 is 13 residues. With V trimmed by 4 bases and J by 7 bases, 6 bases remained unmatched. The CDR3 loop reads CASSRGQAGEAFF. CDR3 coding DNA: TGCGCCAGCAGCCGCGGACAGGCCGGTGAAGCTTTCTTT.

V usage is TRBV6-5 and J usage is TRBJ2-7; tentatively, D is TRBD1 or TRBD2 (5 bases each). This CDR3 spans 14 amino acids. Germline V gives CDR1 MNHEY, CDR2 SVGAGI. With 5 bases removed from V and 3 bases from J, the gap between germline ends came to 14 bases. The DNA of the CDR3 is TGTGCCAGCAGTAGGGACGGTCCCCTCTACGAGCAGTACTTC. It specifies CASSRDGPLYEQYF.

The V and J genes are TRBV27 and TRBJ1-1, with D possibly TRBD1 on 5 matching bases. The germline gives CDR1 MNHEY, CDR2 SMNVEV (reference sequence). V was cut by 3 bases and J by 4 bases, with 12 bases left in between. The length of the CDR3 is 14 residues. The DNA of the CDR3 is TGTGCCAGCAGTTTTAGGGTGGGGGTCACTGAAGCTTTCTTT. Translating gives CASSFRVGVTEAFF.

The gene calls are TRBV7-6 and TRBJ1-1; the match to TRBD1 covers 8 bases. The germline CDR1 and CDR2 sequences are SGHVS and FNYEAQ. This CDR3 comprises 13 residues. V gave up 3 bases and J gave up 12 bases; unmatched junction bases: 9. The CDR3 DNA reads as TGTGCCAGCAGCTTGCACAGGGGGACTGAGTCTTTCTTT. As protein: CASSLHRGTESFF.

The chain recombines TRBV7-8 with TRBJ2-5; either TRBD1 or TRBD2 may fit D (5 bases each). Germline V CDR1 and CDR2: SGHVS, FQNEAQ. This CDR3 has 17 residues. V gave up 0 bases and J gave up 1 base, with 15 bases separating them. CDR3 coding DNA: TGTGCCAGCAGCTTAGCCGGTCCGACGAGGGGCCAAGAGACCCAGTACTTC. Translation: CASSLAGPTRGQETQYF.

The rearrangement uses TRBV5-1 and TRBJ1-2; D unclear. The germline CDR1 and CDR2 sequences are SGHRS and YFSETQ. V lost 0 bases, J lost 2 bases, and 8 bases lay in between. This CDR3 spans 14 amino acids. CDR3 region: CASSLGGGNYGYTF. CDR3 in DNA: TGCGCCAGCAGCTTGGGTGGCGGGAACTATGGCTACACCTTC.

V usage is TRBV7-8 and J usage is TRBJ1-1; D not certain. The germline CDR1 and CDR2 sequences are SGHVS and FQNEAQ. This CDR3 contains 15 residues. V shed 2 bases and J shed 4 bases, with 14 bases lying between them. The CDR3 nucleotides read TGTGCCAGCAGCTTAACCCCTGTGGGTACCACTGAAGCTTTCTTT. Translation gives CASSLTPVGTTEAFF.

This chain joins TRBV11-1 and TRBJ2-1; maybe TRBD2 (6 bases). V dropped 5 bases and J dropped 1 base, with 15 bases sitting between them. Germline CDR1 reads SGHAT; CDR2 reads FQDESV (reference sequence). This CDR3 has 16 amino acids. Here the CDR3 DNA reads TGTGCCAGCAGCCCGCGGGGTAGCGGATCCTACAATGAGCAGTTCTTC. Residues: CASSPRGSGSYNEQFF.

The chain carries TRBV27 and TRBJ1-1; D is possibly TRBD1 (5 bases). CDR1 MNHEY and CDR2 SMNVEV come from the germline V gene (reference sequence). With 6 bases removed from V and 5 bases from J, the gap between germline ends came to 13 bases. CDR3 size: 13 residues. The CDR3 DNA sequence: TGTGCCAGCAGGCCCAGGGTCAGGACTGAAGCTTTCTTT. Residues: CASRPRVRTEAFF.

The chain links TRBV13 to TRBJ2-3; no clear D gene. Per the germline V gene, CDR1 is PRHDT and CDR2 is FYEKMQ (reference sequence). The CDR3 sequence is 11 residues long. V was trimmed by 4 bases and J by 8 bases, leaving 7 bases between them. For the CDR3, the DNA is TGTGCCAGCAGCTCCCTATTTACGCAGTATTTT. This codes for CASSSLFTQYF.

V is TRBV7-8 and J is TRBJ2-1; D perhaps matches TRBD2 (6 bases). V shed 4 bases and J shed 4 bases, with 14 bases lying between them. The CDR3 has 15 residues. Germline assignment: CDR1 SGHVS and CDR2 FQNEAQ. In DNA form, the CDR3 reads TGTGCCAGCAGCTCCCGGGACTCGACGTACAATGAGCAGTTCTTC. Protein: CASSSRDSTYNEQFF.

The rearrangement uses TRBV27 and TRBJ1-2; TRBD1 might be the D (6 bases). The CDR3 loop spans 13 amino acids. V shed 2 bases and J shed 7 bases, with 11 bases lying between them. Looked up from germline, CDR1 is MNHEY and CDR2 is SMNVEV (reference sequence). The CDR3 region is CASSLTRGGGYTF. The CDR3 DNA sequence: TGTGCCAGCAGTTTAACCAGGGGCGGTGGCTACACCTTC.

The chain employs TRBV11-2 and TRBJ1-4; D is perhaps TRBD1 (5 bases). Germline values: CDR1 SGHAT, CDR2 FQNNGV. This CDR3 has 19 amino acids. The V gene lost 1 base and the J gene lost 0 bases, with 18 bases spanning the gap. CDR3 DNA: TGTGCCAGCAGCTTAGTTAGAGGGCAGGGAGATTCAACTAATGAAAAACTGTTTTTT. Amino acid sequence: CASSLVRGQGDSTNEKLFF. Complete variable domain (other parts from reference TRBV11-2 and TRBJ1-4): EAGVAQSPRYKIIEKRQSVAFWCNPISGHATLYWYQQILGQGPKLLIQFQNNGVVDDSQLPKDRFSAERLKGVDSTLKIQPAKLEDSAVYLCASSLVRGQGDSTNEKLFFGSGTQLSVL.

J is TRBJ2-7 and V is TRBV19, with D perhaps given as TRBD1 or TRBD2 (5 bases each). The CDR3 consists of 14 residues. Germline V lookup: CDR1 LNHDA, CDR2 SQIVND (reference sequence). The V end lost 5 bases, the J end lost 0 bases, and 11 bases lay between the germline ends. CDR3 in DNA: TGTGCCAGTAGTCCCTGGGACGGCTCCTACGAGCAGTACTTC. Translated, it gives CASSPWDGSYEQYF.

In this sample, this clone turned up once. The V call is TRBV5-6, the J call TRBJ2-7, with TRBD2 as a possible D gene (6 bases). The CDR3 length is 14 residues. Germline V gene lookup returns CDR1 SGHDT and CDR2 YYEEEE. Trimming stripped 1 base from V and 4 bases from J, with 12 bases between. For the CDR3, the DNA is TGTGCCAGCAGCTTGTCACTAGCAGTTTACGAGCAGTACTTC. Translated, it gives CASSLSLAVYEQYF.